This T cell receptor (beta chain) was identified during a study of cytomegalovirus exposure and HLA in healthy donors (dated 2017 in TCRdb). Background on the whole study: In an earlier analysis of around 540 of the donors, around 300 Gb of sequence data and some 100 million unique TCR beta sequences from roughly 190 million T cells were reported. Roughly 300 gigabases of sequencing data and roughly 80 million unique TCR sequences made up an early release that covered over 550 HLA-typed donors. Of the 398 genotyped donors, about 84% fell in the genetic ancestry cluster associated with self-reported Caucasian donors. The study was designed to test whether signatures of past pathogen exposure could be identified by cataloging public T cell receptors. The T cell repertoires of several hundred subjects were profiled by immunosequencing and related to cytomegalovirus serostatus. In addition to the first cohort of several hundred subjects, a separate validation cohort of around 110 different subjects was used. To predict cytomegalovirus infection status, the study brought together high-throughput TCR immunosequencing, statistical association of individual TCRs with disease status, and machine learning. To study patterns of TCR occurrence, a later analysis re-analyzed previously published TCR beta repertoires from around 700 donors and added high-resolution HLA genotyping. In the later analysis, no new phenotypic data were used to find candidate immune exposures; instead, reliance was placed on TCR beta sequences and their occurrence across donors. An earlier analysis of around 540 of the donors applied high-throughput TCR beta sequencing to assess whether each TCR beta V gene segment acted as functional or pseudogenic. Donor age, sex, ethnicity and CMV serostatus were compiled together with the repertoire data. Genome-wide SNP genotypes for about three fifths of the 666 donors were used in a later genetic analysis, which treated that subset as a discovery cohort. All discovery cohort repertoires had been generated on a single sequencing platform. Class I and class II HLA loci were covered by the typing at four-digit resolution. The number of typed donors differed by locus: about 629-640 for A, B, C, DRB1 and DQB1; about 520 for DQA1; about 600 for DPA1; and around 490 for DPB1. Because of strong linkage in the cohort, roughly five DR-DQ haplotypes were treated as single units for association and clustering. Among over 350 genotyped donors of the cohort, an average of around 240,000 unique TCR beta nucleotide sequences were sequenced per donor, about a sixth of them non-productive. Overall study results and their limits: The earlier analysis of about 600 of the donors excluded roughly 17 rarely observed V segments, including chromosome 9 orphons, because counts were too low. In the study, 150 to 200 TCR beta chains were listed as associated with cytomegalovirus. A cluster of highly shared sequence variants was judged likely to be a technical artifact of the sequencing pipeline. In an earlier analysis of some 550 of the donors, most TCR beta V segments were observed in productive rearrangements about 90% or about 30% of the time, broadly matching IMGT annotations. Some IMGT-functional V segments, including TRBV6-2 and TRBV6-3, could not be told apart with the 87-base-pair reads, so those segments were excluded. CMV serostatus was the only immune exposure information available for the cohort. A later genetic analysis associated a missense DCLRE1C variant with V-gene and J-gene trimming of TCR beta chains, and an independent cohort replicated the association. Several of the top co-occurrence clusters appeared to be linked to parvovirus B19, influenza, CMV and Epstein-Barr virus, according to a later analysis. A further reported finding was that TCR beta sequences accurately predicted the HLA-A and HLA-B alleles for most subjects in the first cohort. In a later analysis, HLA-associated TCR beta chains showed more clonal expansion and lower generation probabilities than non-associated chains that were equally common. It was suggested by the authors that the approach could potentially be generalized to other disease states and immunological phenotypes. Because HLA typing was unavailable for some donors at each locus, only the typed subset was used in association tests. A few of the identified cytomegalovirus-associated TCR beta chains were confirmed in vitro to be specific for cytomegalovirus antigens. In both the original and validation cohorts, the classifier was reported to diagnose cytomegalovirus status with high specificity and sensitivity. When HLA alleles, especially DR and DQ, strongly co-occurred, attributing TCR associations to individual alleles was difficult. Most CMV-associated TCR beta chains appeared to be HLA-restricted in a later analysis, and the HLA associations seemed to be driven largely by CMV exposure. Specific HLA alleles were associated with 18,000 or so TCR beta sequences at a false discovery rate of 0.05 in a later analysis. Linkage disequilibrium might explain the correlated functional status among segregating V segments, but an unknown experimental factor could not be ruled out. A later genetic analysis reported fewer N-insertions in productive TCRs among donors in an Asian-associated ancestry cluster than the approximately 670-donor mean. Roughly uniform sequencing depth across donors was assumed in presence/absence analyses, although this assumption may not hold. Across donors, most TCR sequences were observed very rarely, whereas some public TCRs were present in many individuals. A later analysis found that TCR association rates varied across HLA loci, with DRB1 alleles showing the most associated TCRs and HLA-C alleles the fewest. The cohort was sequenced for TCR beta chains only, and without alpha or paired-chain data the features that could be detected were limited.

The library was obtained by the immunoSEQ multiplex PCR assay. The multiplex PCR relied on a mix of 60 forward primers for TCR Vbeta segments and 13 reverse primers for TCR Jbeta segments. The CDR3 region of rearranged TCR beta genes was amplified from genomic DNA by a multiplex PCR assay. The Illumina HiSeq System was used to sequence the amplified TCR beta libraries as 87-base-pair reads. As for how the authors treated the data: Across the 500 to 750 repertoires, a later analysis counted around 80 million unique TCR beta chains, 9.5 million to 12 million of which were shared by at least two donors. To remove PCR and sequencing errors, raw reads were error-corrected and collapsed into unique sequences using a nearest-neighbor algorithm that merged closely related sequences. To assign V, D and J gene segments, CDR3 sequences were aligned to IMGT reference sequences. For a sequence to be retained, a match of at least six nucleotides was required to both a V gene segment and a J gene segment. Rearrangements were called productive when the CDR3 lacked stop codons and stayed in frame with V and J; all others were non-productive. CDR3 was defined by IMGT convention, running from the second conserved V-encoded cysteine to the conserved J-encoded phenylalanine. The earlier analysis of 500 to 750 of the donors excluded any sequence lacking an unambiguous match to a single V gene segment. An earlier analysis of just under 600 of the donors called V segments functional above 56.7% productive rearrangements and segregating when the between-donor standard deviation exceeded 5%. A statistical classification framework was developed to diagnose cytomegalovirus status using the catalog of TCR beta chain sequences. In a later analysis, TCR nucleotide sequences were compared against IMGT/GENE-DB human TR gene sequences so that V and J genes could be assigned. In a later analysis, CDR3 sequences and most-parsimonious VDJ recombination scenarios were assigned using the TCRdist pipeline. In a later analysis, each TCR beta chain was defined by its CDR3 amino acid sequence together with its V-gene family, and reads without a unique V-gene family were excluded. To address suspected cross-contamination and a sequencing artifact, a later analysis removed roughly 580 highly shared, low-generation-probability nucleotide sequences. In a later analysis, a clonal expansion index for each public chain was calculated from normalized within-repertoire ranks of inferred template counts. In a later analysis, generation probabilities were computed using a VDJ recombination model fitted to out-of-frame rearrangements, and the results were checked against IGoR. Hypergeometric tests were used in a later analysis to score TCR-TCR, TCR-HLA and TCR-CMV co-occurrence, with a repertoire-size bias correction applied to the TCR pairs. In a later analysis, false discovery rates were estimated by permuting HLA or CMV assignments 20 times. In a later analysis, co-occurring TCRs were grouped using DBSCAN, and TCRdist sequence similarity was added for clustering within HLA-allele-positive subsets. For co-occurrence clustering, repertoires with fewer than 30,000 or more than 120,000 public chains were excluded, along with five repertoires with anomalous nucleotide sharing. TCRdb re-hosts the immuneACCESS table, in-frame sequences only. Its copies lack some clones; in the studies checked, an unresolved V gene accounts for under half of them, and the cause for the rest is not known. V and J calls and clone size are given by that table; D and trimming were obtained from the DNA. This sample is represented by 150,000 to 200,000 clones; nearly 70% of them were singletons. The ten top clones hold over 9.5% of the sample.

In this sample, this clone turned up once. Its recognized antigen is unknown. Base qualities are not recorded, but no much larger clone differs from it by a single base. The cohort consisted of approximately 690 healthy bone marrow donors. Cohort members were all nominally healthy when sampled, although unrecorded immune exposures were likely present. The donor was CMV seropositive and belonged to the group of 250 to 300 seropositive cohort members. Every donor gave a peripheral blood sample, and the peripheral blood mononuclear cells from that sample were used for TCR beta sequencing. The Qiagen DNeasy Blood Extraction Kit was used to extract genomic DNA from the blood cell samples. The germline V gene (reference sequence) provides CDR1 LNHDA and CDR2 SQIVND. The V end gives up 4 bases and the J end 1 base, leaving 12 bases in the junction not matched to a gene. From the cysteine up to the phenylalanine, the CDR3 has a length of 17 residues. The retained sequence is limited to the CDR3, 51 bases, with the frame set at the first base.

The clonotype was recovered from a man aged 30-40 years in good health and CMV-seropositive. The sample consisted of PBMCs. Rearrangement joined TRBV19 to TRBJ1-1, with 7 junctional bases fitting TRBD1. The CDR3 region: CASSTQEPGTANTEAFF. The nucleotide sequence is TGTGCCAGTAGTACTCAAGAACCGGGGACAGCGAACACTGAAGCTTTCTTT.